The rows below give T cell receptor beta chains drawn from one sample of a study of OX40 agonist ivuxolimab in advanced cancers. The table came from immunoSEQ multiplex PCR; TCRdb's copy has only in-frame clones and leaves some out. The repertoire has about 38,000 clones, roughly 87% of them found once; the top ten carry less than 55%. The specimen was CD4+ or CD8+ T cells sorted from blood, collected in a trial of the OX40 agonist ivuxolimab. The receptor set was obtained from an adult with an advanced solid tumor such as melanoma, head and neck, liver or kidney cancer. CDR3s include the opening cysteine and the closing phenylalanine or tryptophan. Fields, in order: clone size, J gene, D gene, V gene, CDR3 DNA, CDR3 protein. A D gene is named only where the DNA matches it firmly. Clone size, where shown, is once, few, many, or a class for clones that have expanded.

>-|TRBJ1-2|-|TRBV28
TGTGCCAGCAGTACAGGAATTGGCTACACCTTC
CASSTGIGYTF
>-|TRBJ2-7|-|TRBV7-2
TGTGCCAGCAGCCCCGGGGCGTTGAGGGGATCCTACGAGCAGTACTTC
CASSPGALRGSYEQYF
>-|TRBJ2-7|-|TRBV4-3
TGCGCCAGCAGCCTCGGCCAGGGGTATTCCTACGAGCAGTACTTC
CASSLGQGYSYEQYF
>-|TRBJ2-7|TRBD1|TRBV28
TGTGCCAGCAGTTTAGCCAGGACAGGGGTTATCTACGAGCAGTACTTC
CASSLARTGVIYEQYF
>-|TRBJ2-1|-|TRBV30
TGTGCCTGGAAGGACAGTTTCAATGAGCAGTTCTTC
CAWKDSFNEQFF
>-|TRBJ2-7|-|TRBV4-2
TGTGCCAGCAGCCAAGACAGTGATTACTACGAGCAGTACTTC
CASSQDSDYYEQYF
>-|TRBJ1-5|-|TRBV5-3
TGTGCCAGAAGCCGATTAAAAGGCCGGCCCAATCAGCCCCAGCATTTT
CARSRLKGRPNQPQHF
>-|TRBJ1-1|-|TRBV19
TGTGCCAGTAGCGAGAGGAGGGCTTTCTTT
CASSERRAFF
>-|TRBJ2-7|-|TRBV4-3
TGCGCCAGCAGCCAAGATATCGGGAGTATGGGCTACGAGCAGTACTTC
CASSQDIGSMGYEQYF
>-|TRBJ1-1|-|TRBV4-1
TGCGCCAGCAGCCCGCGAAGTGAAGCTTTCTTT
CASSPRSEAFF
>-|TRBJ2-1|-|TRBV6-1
TGTGCCAGCACCCAAGGGACAAACTCCTACAATGAGCAGTTCTTC
CASTQGTNSYNEQFF
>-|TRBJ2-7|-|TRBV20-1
TGCAGTGCTAGCGGTAGCTACGAGCAGTACTTC
CSASGSYEQYF
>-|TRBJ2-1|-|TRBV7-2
TGTGCCAGCAGCCTCTTAAACCAGGGTGATGAGCAGTTCTTC
CASSLLNQGDEQFF
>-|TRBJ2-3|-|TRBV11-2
TGTGCCAGCAGCTTAGGGGCAGGGGAAAATACGCAGTATTTT
CASSLGAGENTQYF
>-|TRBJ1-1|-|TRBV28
TGTGCCAGCAGTACTCTCTTAGCGGGATTAACTGAAGCTTTCTTT
CASSTLLAGLTEAFF
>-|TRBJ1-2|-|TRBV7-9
TGTGCCAGCAGTCCCGACAGGTCTGATGGCTACACCTTC
CASSPDRSDGYTF
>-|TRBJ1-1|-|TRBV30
TGTGCCTGGAGTGTATCTGGGGTTAGGTTCGACACTGAAGCTTTCTTT
CAWSVSGVRFDTEAFF
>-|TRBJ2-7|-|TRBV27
TGTGCCAGCAGTACAGGGGAGGTGCACGAGCAGTACTTC
CASSTGEVHEQYF
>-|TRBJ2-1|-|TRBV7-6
TGTGCCAGCAGCTTACAGCCAGAAGCCTACAATGAGCAGTTCTTC
CASSLQPEAYNEQFF
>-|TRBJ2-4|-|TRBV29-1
TGCAGCGTTGACAGTGGCTACAGGATAGGGAAGGCCAAAAACATTCAGTACTTC
CSVDSGYRIGKAKNIQYF
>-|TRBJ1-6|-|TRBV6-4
TGTGCCAGCAGTGAGACAGACCTCGGGGATTCACCCCTCCACTTT
CASSETDLGDSPLHF
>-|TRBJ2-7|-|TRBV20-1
TGCAGTGCTATCTATCTCTACGAGCAGTACTTC
CSAIYLYEQYF
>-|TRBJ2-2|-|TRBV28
TGTGCCAGCAGTCCCCCGGGACGGCTCACCGGGGAGCTGTTTTTT
CASSPPGRLTGELFF
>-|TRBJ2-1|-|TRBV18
TGTGCCAGCTCACCACCACCCCGCGGGGCCCTCAACAATGAGCAGTTCTTC
CASSPPPRGALNNEQFF
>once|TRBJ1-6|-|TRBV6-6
TGTGCCAGCAGGAACCGGGACTCCTATAATTCACCCCTCCACTTT
CASRNRDSYNSPLHF
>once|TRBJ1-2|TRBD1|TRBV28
TGTGCCAGCAGCCTTCCCGACCTGTACAGGGGAAATGGCTACACCTTC
CASSLPDLYRGNGYTF
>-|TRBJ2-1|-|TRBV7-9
TGTGCCAGCAGCCCAACCTGGGAGAAGCAGTTCTTC
CASSPTWEKQFF
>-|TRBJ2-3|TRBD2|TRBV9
TGTGCCAGCACCTATCTTGCGGGGGGGTCAGATACGCAGTATTTT
CASTYLAGGSDTQYF
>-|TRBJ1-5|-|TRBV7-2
TGTGCCAGCAGCTTACTCGCCTCCACAGCGATGGATCAGCCCCAGCATTTT
CASSLLASTAMDQPQHF
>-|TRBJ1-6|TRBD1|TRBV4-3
TGCGCCAGCAGCCAATGGGACCCCTGGGACAGTCCACTCGGGGGCCTTAATTCACCCCTCCACTTT
CASSQWDPWDSPLGGLNSPLHF
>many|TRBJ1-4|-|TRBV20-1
TGCAGTGGCAGCAAGTGGGAAAAACTGTTTTTT
CSGSKWEKLFF
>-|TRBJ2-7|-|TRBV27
TGTGCCAGCAGCGAACCCTCCTCCATCAGGCTCCACGAGCAGTACTTC
CASSEPSSIRLHEQYF
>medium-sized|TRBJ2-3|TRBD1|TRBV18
TGTGCCAGCTCGCAACCCGGGACAGGGGAATATACGCAGTATTTT
CASSQPGTGEYTQYF
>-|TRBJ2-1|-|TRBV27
TGTGCCAGCAGTTCCCCCCTCCACCCAAGCTCCTACAATGAGCAGTTCTTC
CASSSPLHPSSYNEQFF
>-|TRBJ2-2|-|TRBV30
TGTGCCTGGAGTCCAGACTGGAGGGAGCTGTTTTTT
CAWSPDWRELFF
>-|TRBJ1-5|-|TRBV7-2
TGTGCCAGCAGCTTAGGAGGGAGGACAAGCCGTATTGTAGAGCCCCAGCATTTT
CASSLGGRTSRIVEPQHF
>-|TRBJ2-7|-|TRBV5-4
TGTGCCAGCAGCTTGGGCGGGACCCCGAGGGAACCCTACGAGCAGTACTTC
CASSLGGTPREPYEQYF
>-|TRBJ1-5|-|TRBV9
TGTGCCAGCAACCTAAAGGATGGGCCGACATTAACTAGCAATCAGCCCCAGCATTTT
CASNLKDGPTLTSNQPQHF
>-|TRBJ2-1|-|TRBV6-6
TGTGCCAGCAGCCCCTCGCTTGAGCAGTTCTTC
CASSPSLEQFF
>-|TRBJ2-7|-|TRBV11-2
TGTGCCAGCAGCACGCCCCTCAGGGGCTACGAGCAGTACTTC
CASSTPLRGYEQYF